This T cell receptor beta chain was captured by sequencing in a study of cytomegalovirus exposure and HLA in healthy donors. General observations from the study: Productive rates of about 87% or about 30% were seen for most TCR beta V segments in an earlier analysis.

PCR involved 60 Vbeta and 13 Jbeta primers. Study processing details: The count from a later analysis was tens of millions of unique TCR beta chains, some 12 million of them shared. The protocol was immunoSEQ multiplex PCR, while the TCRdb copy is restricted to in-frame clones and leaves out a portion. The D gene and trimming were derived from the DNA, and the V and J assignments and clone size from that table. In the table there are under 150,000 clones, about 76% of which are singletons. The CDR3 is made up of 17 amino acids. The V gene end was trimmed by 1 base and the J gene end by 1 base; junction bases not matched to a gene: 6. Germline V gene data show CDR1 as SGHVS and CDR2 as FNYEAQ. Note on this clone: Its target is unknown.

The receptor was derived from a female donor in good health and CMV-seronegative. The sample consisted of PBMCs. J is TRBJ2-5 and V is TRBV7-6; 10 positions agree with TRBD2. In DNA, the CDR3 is TGTGCCAGCAGCTTAGTGAGTAGCGGGAGGCCCCAAGAGACCCAGTACTTC. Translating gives CASSLVSSGRPQETQYF.